This T cell receptor (beta chain) was sequenced during a study of technical replicates of blood from several donors. The CDR3 extends over 17 amino acids. Trimming pared 3 bases from V and 0 bases from J, leaving 19 bases between. Germline V CDR1 and CDR2: SGHDT, YYEEEE. Method: immunoSEQ multiplex PCR; TCRdb's copy keeps in-frame clones and lacks some. The top ten hold 4% to 5% of the sample, which has roughly 62,000 clones, approximately 89% seen once. Material: PBMCs. The TCR originated in a human donor in good health. Some clones in this sample may be carry-over from other donors' samples. The chain recombines TRBV5-6 with TRBJ2-7, with D maybe TRBD2 (5 bases). The CDR3 here is CASSSIDTIGSSYEQYF. CDR3 DNA sequence: TGTGCCAGCAGCTCGATAGATACTATTGGGAGCTCCTACGAGCAGTACTTC.